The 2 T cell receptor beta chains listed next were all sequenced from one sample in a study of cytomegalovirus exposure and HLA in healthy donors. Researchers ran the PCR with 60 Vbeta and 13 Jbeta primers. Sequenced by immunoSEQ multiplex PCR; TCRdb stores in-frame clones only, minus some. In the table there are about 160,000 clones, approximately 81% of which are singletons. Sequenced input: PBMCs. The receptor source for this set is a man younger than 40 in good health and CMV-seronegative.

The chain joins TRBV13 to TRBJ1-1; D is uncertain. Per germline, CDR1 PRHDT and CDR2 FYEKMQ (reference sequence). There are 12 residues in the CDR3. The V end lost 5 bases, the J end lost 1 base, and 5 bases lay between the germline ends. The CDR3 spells CASSRQNTEAFF. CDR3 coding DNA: TGTGCCAGCAGCCGACAGAACACTGAAGCTTTCTTT. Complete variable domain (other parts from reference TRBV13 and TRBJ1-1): AAGVIQSPRHLIKEKRETATLKCYPIPRHDTVYWYQQGPGQDPQFLISFYEKMQSDKGSIPDRFSAQQFSDYHSELNMSSLELGDSALYFCASSRQNTEAFFGQGTRLTVV.

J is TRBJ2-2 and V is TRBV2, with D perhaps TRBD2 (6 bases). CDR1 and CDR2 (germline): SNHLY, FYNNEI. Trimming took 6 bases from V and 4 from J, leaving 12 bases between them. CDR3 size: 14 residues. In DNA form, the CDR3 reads TGTGCCAGCAGATGGGTGGGGGGCACCGGGGAGCTGTTTTTT. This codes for CASRWVGGTGELFF.